This T cell receptor beta chain comes out of a study of Ad26.COV2.S vaccination and SARS-CoV-2 variants. Study-wide context: The donor belonged to the COV1001 Ad26.COV2.S trial arm. Recipients of Ad26.COV2.S got it intramuscularly, once or twice 56 days apart.

Treatment indicated: about 20 received Ad26.COV2.S at low or high dose, single or two shots; 5 received placebo; per-sample allocation not given. The samples date from day 63 after the first vaccine or placebo injection. This vaccine is an Ad26 vector that expresses the Wuhan-strain SARS-CoV-2 spike. The CDR3 spans 14 residues. Trimming left V 5 bases short and J 4 bases short, with 14 bases between. Germline assignment: CDR1 SGHVS and CDR2 FQNEAQ. Regarding this clone: Its specificity is not known.

General observations from the study: Breadth of non-spike TCRs did not differ between vaccinees and placebo recipients.

TCRdb's copy holds only in-frame clones and misses some; the assay was immunoSEQ multiplex PCR. The table shows 400,000 to 500,000 clones, with around nine tenths occurring only once. The rearrangement joins TRBV7-8 to TRBJ2-5; D might be TRBD2 (6 bases). This receptor was identified in a person aged 18-65 years who received the Ad26.COV2.S COVID-19 vaccine or a placebo. The sequencing here drew on peripheral blood, taken in a trial of Ad26.COV2.S vaccine versus placebo. CDR3 sequence (DNA): TGTGCCAGCAGCGGCGGGATGTTGGCAGAGACCCAGTACTTC. This codes for CASSGGMLAETQYF.